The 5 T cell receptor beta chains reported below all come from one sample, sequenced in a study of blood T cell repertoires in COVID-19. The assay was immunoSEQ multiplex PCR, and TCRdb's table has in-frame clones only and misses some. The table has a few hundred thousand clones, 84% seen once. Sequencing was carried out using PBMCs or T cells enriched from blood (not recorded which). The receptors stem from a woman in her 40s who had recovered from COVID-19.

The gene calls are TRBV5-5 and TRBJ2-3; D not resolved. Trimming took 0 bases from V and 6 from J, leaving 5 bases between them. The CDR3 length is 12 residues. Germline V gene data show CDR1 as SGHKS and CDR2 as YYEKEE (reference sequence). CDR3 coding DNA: TGTGCCAGCAGCTTGGCCGTGGATACGCAGTATTTT. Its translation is CASSLAVDTQYF. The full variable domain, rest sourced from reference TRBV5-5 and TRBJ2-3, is DAGVTQSPTHLIKTRGQQVTLRCSPISGHKSVSWYQQVLGQGPQFIFQYYEKEERGRGNFPDRFSARQFPNYSSELNVNALLLGDSALYLCASSLAVDTQYFGPGTRLTVL.

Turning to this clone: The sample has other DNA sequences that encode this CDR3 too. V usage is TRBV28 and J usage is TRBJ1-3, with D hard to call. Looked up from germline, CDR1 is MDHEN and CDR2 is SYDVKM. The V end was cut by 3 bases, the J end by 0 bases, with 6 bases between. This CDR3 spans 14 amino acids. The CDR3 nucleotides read TGTGCCAGCAGTTTTGGGAGCTCTGGAAACACCATATATTTT. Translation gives CASSFGSSGNTIYF.

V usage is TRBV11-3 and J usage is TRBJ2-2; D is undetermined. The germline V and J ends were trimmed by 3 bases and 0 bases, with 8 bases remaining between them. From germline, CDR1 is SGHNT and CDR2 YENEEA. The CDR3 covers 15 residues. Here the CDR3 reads CASSFRFSNTGELFF. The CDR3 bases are TGTGCCAGCAGCTTCCGGTTCTCGAACACCGGGGAGCTGTTTTTT.

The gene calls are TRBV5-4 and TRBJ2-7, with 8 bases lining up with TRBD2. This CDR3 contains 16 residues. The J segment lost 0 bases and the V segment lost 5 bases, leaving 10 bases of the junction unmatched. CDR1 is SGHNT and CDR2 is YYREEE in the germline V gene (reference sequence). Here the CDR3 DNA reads TGTGCCAGCAGGTCTATTACTAGCGGCCCCTCCTACGAGCAGTACTTC. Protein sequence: CASRSITSGPSYEQYF.

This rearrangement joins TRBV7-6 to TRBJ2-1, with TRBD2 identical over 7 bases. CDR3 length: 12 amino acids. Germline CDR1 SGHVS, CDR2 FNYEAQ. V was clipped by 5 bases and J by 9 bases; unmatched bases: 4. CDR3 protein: CASSTPGGEQFF. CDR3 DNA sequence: TGTGCCAGCAGCACGCCGGGGGGTGAGCAGTTCTTC.